The 17 T cell receptor beta chains below were found in one sample sequenced in a study of cytomegalovirus exposure and HLA in healthy donors. The data were produced by immunoSEQ multiplex PCR, yet TCRdb's version contains in-frame clones alone and is incomplete. The table records some 240,000 clones, over 80% of them present only once. Sequences were obtained from PBMCs. The source is a woman in her late teens or twenties in good health and CMV-seronegative.

CDR3 DNA sequence: TGTGCCAGCAGCCCGGCGTACAGGGGAACTTACACTGAAGCTTTCTTT. As protein: CASSPAYRGTYTEAFF. This chain links TRBV5-8 with TRBJ1-1; 7 nucleotides line up with TRBD1. The germline V gene encodes CDR1 SGHTS and CDR2 YDEGEE. The CDR3 runs 16 residues. The V segment lost 4 bases and the J segment 3 bases; nucleotides outside the gene matches: 12.

This clone was counted a few times. The chain combines TRBV27 with TRBJ2-2; TRBD1 is a possible D gene (5 bases). The V end was cut by 6 bases, the J end by 7 bases, with 9 bases between. Germline CDR1 is MNHEY and CDR2 is SMNVEV (reference sequence). The length of the CDR3 is 12 residues. The CDR3 spells CASRQRGGELFF. DNA of the CDR3: TGTGCCAGCAGGCAAAGGGGCGGGGAGCTGTTTTTT.

This clone was detected once. The chain has TRBV12-5 and TRBJ2-5; TRBD2 aligns across 11 bases. Trimming removed 1 base from V and 5 bases from J; junction bases left unmatched: 6. The CDR3 consists of 16 residues. Germline V gene data show CDR1 as LGHNT and CDR2 as FRNRAP. The DNA of the CDR3 is TGTGCTAGTGGTTTGGGTACTAGCGGGAGTGGGGAGACCCAGTACTTC. It specifies CASGLGTSGSGETQYF.

The V gene is TRBV5-1, the J gene TRBJ1-2, with a tentative D call TRBD1 (5 bases). Per the germline V gene, CDR1 is SGHRS and CDR2 is YFSETQ. This CDR3 is built from 15 residues. Trimming pared 4 bases from V and 2 bases from J, leaving 15 bases between. The CDR3 bases are TGCGCCAGCAGCGACGGGACTAACAACAACTATGGCTACACCTTC. Encoded protein: CASSDGTNNNYGYTF.

The genes are TRBV14 and TRBJ2-5; D is undetermined. Per germline, CDR1 SGHDN and CDR2 FVKESK. This CDR3 is built from 14 residues. Trimming pared 0 bases from V and 3 bases from J, leaving 8 bases between. CDR3 protein: CASSQETREETQYF. CDR3 bases: TGTGCCAGCAGCCAAGAGACCCGGGAAGAGACCCAGTACTTC.

The chain carries TRBV6-1 and TRBJ1-2; no definite D call. The length of the CDR3 is 14 residues. CDR1 and CDR2 from the germline V gene are MNHNS and SASEGT. The V end lost 5 bases, the J end lost 0 bases, and 10 bases lay between the germline ends. The CDR3 DNA is TGTGCCAGCAGTCTCCGAGAGACTAACTATGGCTACACCTTC. This gives the protein CASSLRETNYGYTF.

This clone appeared a few times. The CDR3, as DNA: TGCGCCAGCAGCTTGGGGACATCGGATGAGCAGTTCTTC. It yields the protein CASSLGTSDEQFF. This chain connects TRBV5-1 to TRBJ2-1, with D perhaps TRBD1 (5 bases). Trimming took off 0 bases at V and 8 bases at J, with 9 bases between the two ends. The CDR3 contains 13 residues. Germline CDR1 and CDR2: SGHRS and YFSETQ.

On this clone itself: The same CDR3 arises from other DNA sequences in this sample as well. The V and J genes are TRBV6-5 and TRBJ1-2, with 7 positions matching TRBD1. CDR3 length: 13 amino acids. The germline V gene encodes CDR1 MNHEY and CDR2 SVGAGI. J gave up 8 bases and V 5 bases, and 8 bases lay outside the gene matches. The chain's CDR3 is CASSPTGEGGYTF. The CDR3, as DNA: TGTGCCAGCAGTCCTACAGGGGAAGGAGGCTACACCTTC.

The chain couples TRBV14 to TRBJ1-1, with a weak D call TRBD1 (5 bases). Looked up from germline, CDR1 is SGHDN and CDR2 is FVKESK. The CDR3 length is 14 residues. V was cut by 6 bases and J by 0 bases, with 11 bases left in between. CDR3 in amino acids: CASSKPGLNTEAFF. As DNA, the CDR3 is TGTGCCAGCAGTAAGCCAGGGTTGAACACTGAAGCTTTCTTT.

V usage is TRBV15 and J usage is TRBJ1-2; D call uncertain. V was trimmed by 1 base and J by 8 bases, leaving 11 bases between them. This CDR3 comprises 13 residues. Germline V lookup: CDR1 LNHNV, CDR2 YYDKDF (reference sequence). The CDR3 loop reads CATSRGRTGGYTF. CDR3 coding DNA: TGTGCCACCAGCAGAGGGCGGACTGGAGGCTACACCTTC.

The rearrangement links TRBV18 to TRBJ1-2; unclear D gene. The V gene's germline CDR1 is KGHSH and CDR2 LQKENI. This CDR3 is built from 13 residues. V lost 0 bases and J 5 bases, leaving 7 bases between the germline ends. The CDR3 spells CASSPPLQYGYTF. In nucleotides, the CDR3 is TGTGCCAGCTCACCACCATTGCAGTATGGCTACACCTTC.

CDR3 sequence (DNA): TGTGCCGGCCGGGACTCACCAGACAATGAGCAGTTCTTC. Its protein product is CAGRDSPDNEQFF. J is TRBJ2-1 and V is TRBV2, with D possibly being TRBD2 (6 bases). V lost 11 bases and J 5 bases, leaving 16 bases between the germline ends. The length of the CDR3 is 13 residues. Germline CDR1 is SNHLY and CDR2 is FYNNEI. Supplemented by reference TRBV2 and TRBJ2-1, the full variable domain reads EPEVTQTPSHQVTQMGQEVILRCVPISNHLYFYWYRQILGQKVEFLVSFYNNEISEKSEIFDDQFSVERPDGSNFTLKIRSTKLEDSAMYFCAGRDSPDNEQFFGPGTRLTVL.

This chain uses TRBV5-1 with TRBJ1-3; D not resolved. Germline CDR1 reads SGHRS; CDR2 reads YFSETQ. Trimming shortened V by 5 bases and J by 0 bases, and 15 bases separated the two germline ends. This CDR3 is built from 16 residues. CDR3 loop: CASSLDYPGSGNTIYF. The CDR3 DNA sequence: TGCGCCAGCAGTCTCGACTACCCCGGCTCTGGAAACACCATATATTTT.

The chain carries TRBV28 and TRBJ2-1; D perhaps matches TRBD2 (6 bases). Germline V gene lookup returns CDR1 MDHEN and CDR2 SYDVKM. V was shortened by 4 bases and J by 4 bases, with 14 bases between the two germline ends. This CDR3 has 15 amino acids. CDR3 sequence reads: CASSSGVSGYNEQFF. CDR3 bases: TGTGCCAGCAGTTCCGGCGTTAGCGGATACAATGAGCAGTTCTTC.

This chain connects TRBV10-3 to TRBJ1-2; weak D call: TRBD1 (5 bases). Deletions cut 3 bases from V and 0 bases from J, with 8 bases between. Germline assignment: CDR1 ENHRY and CDR2 SYGVKD. CDR3 length: 14 amino acids. The CDR3: CAISDDRSNYGYTF. DNA of the CDR3: TGTGCCATCAGTGACGACAGATCTAACTATGGCTACACCTTC.

The chain couples TRBV27 to TRBJ2-3; D is possibly TRBD1 (5 bases). From germline, CDR1 is MNHEY and CDR2 SMNVEV (reference sequence). The CDR3 has 16 residues. Trimming removed 5 bases at V and 0 bases at J, with 15 bases between. CDR3 in DNA: TGTGCCAGCAGTCCCCTGGGGCGCGGAAGCACAGATACGCAGTATTTT. Translated, it gives CASSPLGRGSTDTQYF.

This chain links TRBV6-1 with TRBJ2-6, with D possibly TRBD2 on 6 matching bases. V was pared by 4 bases and J by 0 bases, with 10 bases between. Germline values: CDR1 MNHNS, CDR2 SASEGT. The CDR3 spans 16 residues. The CDR3 coding sequence is TGTGCCAGCAGTGTTCGGGGGAGCTCTGGGGCCAACGTCCTGACTTTC. It is translated as CASSVRGSSGANVLTF.